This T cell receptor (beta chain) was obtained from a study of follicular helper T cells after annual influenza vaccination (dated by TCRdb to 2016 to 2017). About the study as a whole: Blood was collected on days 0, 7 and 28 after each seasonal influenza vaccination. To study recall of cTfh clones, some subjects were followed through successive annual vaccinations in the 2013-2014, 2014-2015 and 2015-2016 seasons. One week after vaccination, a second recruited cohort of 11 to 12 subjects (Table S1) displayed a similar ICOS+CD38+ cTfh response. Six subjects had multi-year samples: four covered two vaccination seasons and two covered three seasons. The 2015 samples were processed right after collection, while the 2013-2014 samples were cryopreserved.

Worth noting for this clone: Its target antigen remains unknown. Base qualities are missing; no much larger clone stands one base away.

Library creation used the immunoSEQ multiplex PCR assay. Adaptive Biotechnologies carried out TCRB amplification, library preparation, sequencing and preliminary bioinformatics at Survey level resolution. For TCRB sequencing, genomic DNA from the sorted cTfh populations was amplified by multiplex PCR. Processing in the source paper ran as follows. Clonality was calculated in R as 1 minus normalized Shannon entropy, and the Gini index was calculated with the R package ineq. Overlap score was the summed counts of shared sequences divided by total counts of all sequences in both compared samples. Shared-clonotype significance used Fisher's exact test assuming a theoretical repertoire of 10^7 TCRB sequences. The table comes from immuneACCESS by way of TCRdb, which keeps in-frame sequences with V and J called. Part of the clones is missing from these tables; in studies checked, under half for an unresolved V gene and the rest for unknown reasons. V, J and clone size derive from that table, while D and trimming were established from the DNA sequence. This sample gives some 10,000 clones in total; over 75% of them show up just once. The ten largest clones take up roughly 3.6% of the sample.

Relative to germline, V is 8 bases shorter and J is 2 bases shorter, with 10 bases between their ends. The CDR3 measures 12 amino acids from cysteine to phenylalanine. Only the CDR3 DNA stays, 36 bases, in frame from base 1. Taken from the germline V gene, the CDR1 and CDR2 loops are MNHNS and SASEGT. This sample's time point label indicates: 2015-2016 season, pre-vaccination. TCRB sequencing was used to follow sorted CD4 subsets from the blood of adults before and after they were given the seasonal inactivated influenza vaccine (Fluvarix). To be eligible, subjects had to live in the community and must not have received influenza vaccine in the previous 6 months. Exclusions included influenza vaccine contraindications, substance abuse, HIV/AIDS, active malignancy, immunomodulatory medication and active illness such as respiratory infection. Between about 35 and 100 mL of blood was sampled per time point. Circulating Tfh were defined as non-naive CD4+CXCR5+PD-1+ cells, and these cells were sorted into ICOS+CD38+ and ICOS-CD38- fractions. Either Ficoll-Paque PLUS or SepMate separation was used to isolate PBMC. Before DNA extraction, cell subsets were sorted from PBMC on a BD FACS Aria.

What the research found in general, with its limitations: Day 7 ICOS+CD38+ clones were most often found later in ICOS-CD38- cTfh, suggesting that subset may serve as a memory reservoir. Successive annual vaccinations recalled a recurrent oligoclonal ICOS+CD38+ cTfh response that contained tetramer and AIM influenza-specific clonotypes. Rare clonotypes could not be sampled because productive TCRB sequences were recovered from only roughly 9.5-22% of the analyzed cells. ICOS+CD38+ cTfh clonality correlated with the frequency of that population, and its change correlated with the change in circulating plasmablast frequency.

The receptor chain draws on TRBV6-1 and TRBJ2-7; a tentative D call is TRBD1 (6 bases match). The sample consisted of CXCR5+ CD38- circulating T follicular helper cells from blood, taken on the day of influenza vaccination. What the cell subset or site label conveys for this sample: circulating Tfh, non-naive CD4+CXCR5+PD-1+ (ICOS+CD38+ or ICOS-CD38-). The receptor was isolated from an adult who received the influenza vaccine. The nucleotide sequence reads TGTGCCAGCCGGGACAAGACCTACGAGCAGTACTTC. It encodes CASRDKTYEQYF.